This T cell receptor beta chain was identified in a study of shared clonotypes between healthy human individuals. The authors divided CD4+ cells into CD45RA+ naive and CD45RA-negative memory subsets. Using immunoSEQ multiplex PCR, the repertoire was profiled, and TCRdb retains in-frame clones only, with some absent. The sample holds some 1,100,000 clones, 75% to 80% seen once. The CDR3 contains 16 residues. Per the germline V gene, CDR1 is SGHTA and CDR2 is FQGTGA. Unmatched junction bases numbered 7, after V lost 0 bases and J lost 3 bases. This sequence originates from a man in his late teens or twenties in good health. Some clones in this sample may be carry-over from other donors' samples. This chain connects TRBV7-3 to TRBJ2-7; TRBD2 matches 8 bases. The sample consisted of memory CD4+ T cells from PBMCs. Subset given: CD45RA-negative fraction. CDR3 nucleotides: TGTGCCAGCAGCTTAACCGGGAGCGGGAGTGTCTACGAGCAGTACTTC. Translation gives CASSLTGSGSVYEQYF.